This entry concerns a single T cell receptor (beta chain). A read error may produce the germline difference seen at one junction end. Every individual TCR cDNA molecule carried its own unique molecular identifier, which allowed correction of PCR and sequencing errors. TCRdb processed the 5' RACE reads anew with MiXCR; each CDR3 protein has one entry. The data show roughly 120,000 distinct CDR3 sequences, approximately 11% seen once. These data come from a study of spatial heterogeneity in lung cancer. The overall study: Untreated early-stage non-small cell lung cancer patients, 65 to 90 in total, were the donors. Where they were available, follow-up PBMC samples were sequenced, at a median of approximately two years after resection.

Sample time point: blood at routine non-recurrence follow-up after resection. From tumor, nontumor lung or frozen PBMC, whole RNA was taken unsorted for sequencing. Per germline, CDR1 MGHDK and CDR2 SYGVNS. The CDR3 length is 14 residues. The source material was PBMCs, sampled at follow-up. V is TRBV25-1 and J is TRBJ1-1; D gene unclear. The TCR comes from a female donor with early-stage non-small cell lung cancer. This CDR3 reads CASTESGRNTEAFF. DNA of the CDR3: TGTGCCAGCACTGAAAGTGGTCGAAACACTGAAGCTTTCTTT.